A single sample is the source of the 11 T cell receptor beta chains below, sequenced in a study of a mutant IDH1 vaccine in newly diagnosed glioma. The time point: baseline, week 1 (first vaccination visit). Treatment noted: pre-vaccination baseline after standard-of-care therapy. Using immunoSEQ multiplex PCR, the repertoire was profiled, and TCRdb retains in-frame clones only, with some absent. Here the sample spans about 92,000 clones, 83% being singletons. Specimen: PBMCs, collected from a glioma patient treated with radiotherapy, temozolomide or both. The receptor set was obtained from a woman aged 45-65 years with glioma.

The chain joins TRBV2 to TRBJ1-2; tentatively, D is TRBD1 (6 bases). Germline assignment: CDR1 SNHLY and CDR2 FYNNEI. V lost 5 bases, J lost 3 bases, and 19 bases lay in between. The CDR3 consists of 16 residues. The CDR3 DNA sequence: TGTGCCAGCAGTCCCACTCGTGGGGGGCGCGACTATGGCTACACCTTC. Translation: CASSPTRGGRDYGYTF.

This clone was detected a few times. CDR3 bases: TGTGCCAGCAGTCGGGGGACAGGGTTATACGAGCAGTACTTC. This encodes CASSRGTGLYEQYF. J is TRBJ2-7 and V is TRBV27; 9 bases line up with TRBD1. Germline loops: CDR1 MNHEY, CDR2 SMNVEV (reference sequence). The CDR3 consists of 14 residues. V lost 5 bases, J lost 4 bases, and 6 bases stayed unmatched.

The J gene is TRBJ1-1, the V gene TRBV7-7; no firm D call. V shed 1 base and J shed 0 bases, with 3 bases lying between them. Germline V gene data show CDR1 as SSHAT and CDR2 as FNYEAQ (reference sequence). The length of the CDR3 is 13 residues. In DNA, the CDR3 is TGTGCCAGCAGCTTAGACTTGAACACTGAAGCTTTCTTT. As protein: CASSLDLNTEAFF.

The chain combines TRBV9 with TRBJ2-2; no firm D call. The V end was cut by 6 bases, the J end by 3 bases, with 6 bases between. The CDR3 consists of 12 residues. Germline values: CDR1 SGDLS, CDR2 YYNGEE. The CDR3 spells CASKRYTGELFF. The CDR3 DNA reads TGTGCCAGCAAACGGTACACCGGGGAGCTGTTTTTT.

V is TRBV19 and J is TRBJ2-5; no firm D call. Trimming cost V 0 bases and J 8 bases, with 4 bases left between them. This CDR3 region has 11 residues. CDR1 is LNHDA and CDR2 is SQIVND in the germline V gene (reference sequence). The CDR3 region is CASSIDNTQYF. Here the CDR3 DNA reads TGTGCCAGTAGTATAGACAATACCCAGTACTTC.

The chain is built from TRBV5-1 and TRBJ1-1; TRBD1 might be the D (5 bases). This CDR3 is 13 amino acids long. Trimming shortened V by 5 bases and J by 7 bases, and 15 bases separated the two germline ends. CDR1 is SGHRS, CDR2 YFSETQ, per germline. CDR3 residues: CASRTPGSLEAFF. The CDR3 DNA follows: TGCGCCAGCAGAACCCCAGGGTCCCTTGAAGCTTTCTTT. Using reference TRBV5-1 and TRBJ1-1 for the parts outside the CDR3, the full variable domain is KAGVTQTPRYLIKTRGQQVTLSCSPISGHRSVSWYQQTPGQGLQFLFEYFSETQRNKGNFPGRFSGRQFSNSRSEMNVSTLELGDSALYLCASRTPGSLEAFFGQGTRLTVV.

This clone occurred once. The chain employs TRBV2 and TRBJ1-1, with TRBD1 as a possible D gene (5 bases). Germline V lookup: CDR1 SNHLY, CDR2 FYNNEI. Trimming stripped 7 bases from V and 10 bases from J, with 16 bases between. The CDR3 sequence is 12 residues long. This CDR3 is CASKDEGPGAFF. In DNA, the CDR3 is TGTGCCAGCAAGGACGAGGGGCCCGGAGCTTTCTTT.

The V and J genes are TRBV9 and TRBJ2-1; D is possibly TRBD2 (6 bases). V shed 4 bases and J shed 5 bases, with 25 bases lying between them. This CDR3 has 18 residues. CDR1 and CDR2 (germline): SGDLS, YYNGEE. The CDR3 is CASSLYTGGFGNNNEQFF. The CDR3 bases are TGTGCCAGCAGCTTATACACCGGAGGGTTCGGTAATAACAATGAGCAGTTCTTC.

This clone was counted between two and nine times. The junction departs from the called germline gene at one end, perhaps through a read error. V usage is TRBV5-1 and J usage is TRBJ1-1; D remains ambiguous. The germline CDR1 and CDR2 sequences are SGHRS and YFSETQ. The CDR3 is made up of 13 amino acids. This CDR3 reads CASRLEMNTEAFF. CDR3 bases: TGCGCCAGCAGATTGGAAATGAACACTGAAGCTTTCTTT.

The V gene is TRBV5-6, the J gene TRBJ2-5, with TRBD2 matching over 10 bases. Germline V gene data show CDR1 as SGHDT and CDR2 as YYEEEE. The CDR3 extends over 14 amino acids. V was clipped by 3 bases and J by 5 bases; unmatched bases: 4. CDR3 coding DNA: TGTGCCAGCAGCTCCGGGACTAGCGTCGAGACCCAGTACTTC. Translation: CASSSGTSVETQYF. Together with reference TRBV5-6 and TRBJ2-5, the CDR3 gives the full variable domain: DAGVTQSPTHLIKTRGQQVTLRCSPKSGHDTVSWYQQALGQGPQFIFQYYEEEERQRGNFPDRFSGHQFPNYSSELNVNALLLGDSALYLCASSSGTSVETQYFGPGTRLLVL.

The J gene is TRBJ1-5, the V gene TRBV19; D remains unclear. This CDR3 contains 13 residues. In germline, CDR1 is LNHDA, CDR2 SQIVND (reference sequence). Deletions cut 3 bases from V and 13 bases from J, with 16 bases between. CDR3: CASSMGPRQRQHF. In DNA, the CDR3 is TGTGCCAGTAGTATGGGCCCACGGCAACGGCAGCATTTT. The variable domain in full, with the rest retrieved from reference TRBV19 and TRBJ1-5, is DGGITQSPKYLFRKEGQNVTLSCEQNLNHDAMYWYRQDPGQGLRLIYYSQIVNDFQKGDIAEGYSVSREKKESFPLTVTSAQKNPTAFYLCASSMGPRQRQHFGDGTRLSIL.